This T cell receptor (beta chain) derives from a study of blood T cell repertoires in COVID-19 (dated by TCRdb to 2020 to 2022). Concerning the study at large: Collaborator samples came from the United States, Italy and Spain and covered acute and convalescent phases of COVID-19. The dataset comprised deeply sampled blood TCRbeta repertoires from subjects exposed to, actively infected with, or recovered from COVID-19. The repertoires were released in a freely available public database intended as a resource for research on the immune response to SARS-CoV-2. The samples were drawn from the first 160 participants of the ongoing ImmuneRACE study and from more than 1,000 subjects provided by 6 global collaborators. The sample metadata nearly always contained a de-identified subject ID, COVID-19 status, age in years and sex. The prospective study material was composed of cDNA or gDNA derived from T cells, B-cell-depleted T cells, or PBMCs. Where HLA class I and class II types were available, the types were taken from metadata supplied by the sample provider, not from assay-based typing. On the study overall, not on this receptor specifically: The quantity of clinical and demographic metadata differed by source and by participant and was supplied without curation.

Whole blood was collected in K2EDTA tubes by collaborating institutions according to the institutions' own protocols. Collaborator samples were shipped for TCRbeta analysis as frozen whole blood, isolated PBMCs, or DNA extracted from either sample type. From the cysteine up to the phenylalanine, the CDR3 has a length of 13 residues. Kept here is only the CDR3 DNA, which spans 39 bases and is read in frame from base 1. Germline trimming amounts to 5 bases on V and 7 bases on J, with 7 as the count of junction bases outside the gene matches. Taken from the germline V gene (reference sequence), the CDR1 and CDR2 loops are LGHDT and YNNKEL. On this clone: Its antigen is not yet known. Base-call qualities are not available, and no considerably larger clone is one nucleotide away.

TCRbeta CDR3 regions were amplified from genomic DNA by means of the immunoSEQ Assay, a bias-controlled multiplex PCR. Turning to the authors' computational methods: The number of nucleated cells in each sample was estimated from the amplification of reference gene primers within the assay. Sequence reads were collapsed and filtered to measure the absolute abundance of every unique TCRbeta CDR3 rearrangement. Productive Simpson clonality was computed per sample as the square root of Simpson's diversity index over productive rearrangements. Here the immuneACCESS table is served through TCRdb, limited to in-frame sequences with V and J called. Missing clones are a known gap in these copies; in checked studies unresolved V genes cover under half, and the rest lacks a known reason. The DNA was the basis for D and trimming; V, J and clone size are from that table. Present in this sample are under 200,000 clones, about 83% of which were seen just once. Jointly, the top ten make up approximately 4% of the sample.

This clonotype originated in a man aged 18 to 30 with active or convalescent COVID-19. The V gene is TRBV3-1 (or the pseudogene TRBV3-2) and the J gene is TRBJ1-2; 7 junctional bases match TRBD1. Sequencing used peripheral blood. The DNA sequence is TGTGCCAGCAGCGCCGGGACAGCTCCTGGCTACACCTTC. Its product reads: CASSAGTAPGYTF.